This section outlines one TCR beta chain sequence together with its context. Sequencing used immunoSEQ multiplex PCR; TCRdb keeps in-frame clones, though not all of them. The table includes over 250,000 clones, approximately 90% detected once. Donors of Cohort 3 who recovered were those that had two negative PCRs, clearance, or symptom resolution. This specimen belongs to a study of blood T cell repertoires in COVID-19. Study information: T cells, B-cell-depleted T cells, or PBMCs supplied cDNA or gDNA.

The CDR3 contains 14 residues. Trimming pared 0 bases from V and 8 bases from J, leaving 13 bases between. Germline CDR1 reads SGHDN; CDR2 reads FVKESK. Input material: PBMCs or T cells enriched from blood (not recorded which). This rearrangement joins TRBV14 to TRBJ1-1; D is ambiguous. This receptor was taken from a woman aged 18-29 years who had recovered from COVID-19. CDR3 sequence (DNA): TGTGCCAGCAGCCAAGATTGGGCTTTGTCAGAAGCTTTCTTT. Encoded protein: CASSQDWALSEAFF. The variable domain in full, with the rest retrieved from reference TRBV14 and TRBJ1-1, is EAGVTQFPSHSVIEKGQTVTLRCDPISGHDNLYWYRRVMGKEIKFLLHFVKESKQDESGMPNNRFLAERTGGTYSTLKVQPAELEDSGVYFCASSQDWALSEAFFGQGTRLTVV.